One and the same sample provided the 18 T cell receptor beta chains below, sequenced in a study of metastatic and nonmetastatic thyroid tumors. Every patient was untreated before thyroid surgery. TCRdb reprocessed the PCR reads via MiXCR. The table records 20,000 to 25,000 clones, around 28% of them present only once. The source material was tumor tissue. Receptors originate from a female donor with papillary thyroid cancer or a benign thyroid nodule (not recorded which). Some clones in this sample may be carry-over from other donors' samples.

Many counts were recorded for this clone. The rearrangement uses TRBV5-4 and TRBJ1-2; no clear D gene. The germline CDR1 and CDR2 sequences are SGHNT and YYREEE (reference sequence). The CDR3 is made up of 13 amino acids. V dropped 2 bases and J dropped 4 bases, with 9 bases sitting between them. The CDR3 protein is CASSLRGGYGYTF. CDR3 in DNA: TGTGCCAGCAGCTTACGGGGTGGCTATGGCTACACCTTC.

This clone was detected ten times or more. This chain uses TRBV19 with TRBJ1-1; a weak D match, TRBD1 (6 bases). This CDR3 has 19 residues. Trimming cost V 0 bases and J 6 bases, with 26 bases left between them. Germline CDR1 is LNHDA and CDR2 is SQIVND (reference sequence). CDR3 DNA sequence: TGTGCCAGTAGTATAGACCTTGGAACAGGGAAGGGGGTAAAGGCTGAAGCTTTCTTT. The encoded protein is CASSIDLGTGKGVKAEAFF.

There are many counts of this clone. A read error may explain this, as a much larger clone is one base away. This CDR3 is also generated by other DNA sequences in the sample. The chain has TRBV6-5 and TRBJ2-7, with 10 positions matching TRBD2. CDR1 is MNHEY, CDR2 SVGAGI, per germline. After removal of 7 bases from V and 2 bases from J, the junction contained 17 bases not matched to a gene. The CDR3 covers 18 residues. CDR3 region: CASTARRLAGADAYEQYF. The CDR3 nucleotides read TGTGCCAGCACCGCCCGGCGTCTAGCGGGGGCCGACGCCTACGAGCAGTACTTC.

This clone was observed a few times. The V and J genes are TRBV6-6 and TRBJ1-1, with D tentatively TRBD1 (5 bases). This CDR3 is built from 14 residues. Trimming stripped 2 bases from V and 4 bases from J, with 11 bases between. Germline V gives CDR1 MNHNY, CDR2 SVGAGI (reference sequence). The CDR3 spells CASSYTIGGTEAFF. The CDR3 bases are TGTGCCAGCAGTTACACGATTGGGGGCACTGAAGCTTTCTTT.

This clone was observed many times. The chain uses TRBV4-3 and TRBJ2-1, with 11 positions matching TRBD2. Germline V CDR1 and CDR2: LGHNA, YSLEER. There are 18 residues in the CDR3. V was clipped by 4 bases and J by 0 bases; unmatched bases: 8. CDR3 sequence reads: CASSRTSGFSSSYNEQFF. DNA of the CDR3: TGCGCCAGCAGCCGGACTAGCGGGTTTTCGAGCTCCTACAATGAGCAGTTCTTC.

CDR3 DNA sequence: TGCGCCAGCAGCCAAGATGGGGGTTGGGGGGCGCAGACCGGGGAGCTGTTTTTT. Translating gives CASSQDGGWGAQTGELFF. The rearrangement joins TRBV4-1 to TRBJ2-2; D is tentatively TRBD1 or TRBD2 (6 bases each). Per the germline V gene, CDR1 is MGHRA and CDR2 is YSYEKL. This CDR3 region has 18 residues. V lost 0 bases and J lost 5, with 19 bases in between.

This clone was seen once. The CDR3 loop is CASSPQTGAQETQYF. CDR3 coding DNA: TGCGCCAGCAGCCCCCAAACGGGGGCACAAGAGACCCAGTACTTC. This chain connects TRBV4-1 to TRBJ2-5; D could derive from TRBD1 or TRBD2 (6 bases each). This CDR3 region has 15 residues. Germline V gives CDR1 MGHRA, CDR2 YSYEKL. With 4 bases removed from V and 2 bases from J, the gap between germline ends came to 14 bases.

The chain is built from TRBV7-2 and TRBJ1-1; TRBD1 might be the D (6 bases). CDR1 is SGHTA and CDR2 is FQGNSA in the germline V gene. Trimming stripped 7 bases from V and 11 bases from J, with 20 bases between. The CDR3 runs to 13 residues. In DNA, the CDR3 is TGTGCCAGCATGACGACAGGTGGCATTTCGGCTTTCTTT. This encodes CASMTTGGISAFF.

This clone was detected only a few times. At one of its ends the junction is not consistent with the germline gene, which may arise from a read error. The chain recombines TRBV12-3 or TRBV12-4 with TRBJ2-7; no clear D. The CDR3 length is 14 residues. CDR3 in DNA: TGTGCCAGCATTTTATTCATGTTAAAGGACGAGCAGTACTTC. Translation gives CASILFMLKDEQYF.

By frequency in the sample, this clone is medium-sized (0.01 to 0.1%). The chain has TRBV3-1 and TRBJ1-1, with 8 bases that match TRBD1. Trimming took 1 base from V and 4 from J; bases not matched to a gene: 5. Per germline, CDR1 LGHDT and CDR2 YNNKEL (reference sequence). The CDR3 has 15 amino acids. The CDR3 sequence is CASSQGTGRSTEAFF. The CDR3 coding sequence is TGTGCCAGCAGCCAAGGGACAGGGCGGAGCACTGAAGCTTTCTTT.

As to this clone: Germline is not matched at one junction end, which may reflect a read error. The chain couples TRBV6-1 to TRBJ1-4, with TRBD1 matching over 9 bases. CDR1 is MNHNS, CDR2 SASEGT, per germline. This CDR3 contains 16 residues. The CDR3 DNA sequence: TGTGCCAGCAGGACGGGACAGGGTGTACCTAATGAAAAAATGTTTTTT. Translating it yields CASRTGQGVPNEKMFF.

Comments on this clone: At one end the junction does not follow the germline gene, possibly because of a read error. The chain joins TRBV5-1 to TRBJ2-3, with 9 nucleotides matching TRBD2. CDR3 length: 16 residues. Germline V gene lookup returns CDR1 SGHRS and CDR2 YFSETQ. The CDR3 sequence is CASSSMLAGSEDTQYF. In DNA, the CDR3 is TGCGCCAGCAGCTCCATGCTAGCGGGGTCGGAGGATACTCAGTATTTT.

The sample holds many counts of this clone. J is TRBJ1-5 and V is TRBV20-1; D is ambiguous. The germline CDR1 and CDR2 sequences are DFQATT and SNEGSKA (reference sequence). Trimming shortened V by 3 bases and J by 3 bases, and 9 bases separated the two germline ends. This CDR3 is built from 13 residues. The CDR3 reads CSASNGINQPQHF. CDR3 coding DNA: TGCAGTGCTAGTAACGGTATCAATCAGCCCCAGCATTTT.

This clone was detected only a few times. The DNA of the CDR3 is TGTGCCAGTATCCCCCAACCGGGACGGGACTATGGCTACACCTTC. Translating it yields CASIPQPGRDYGYTF. The genes are TRBV19 and TRBJ1-2; possibly TRBD1 for D (5 bases). This CDR3 is 15 amino acids long. The germline CDR1 and CDR2 sequences are LNHDA and SQIVND (reference sequence). V dropped 7 bases and J dropped 3 bases, with 18 bases sitting between them.

This clone is medium-sized within its sample. The V gene is TRBV6-1, the J gene TRBJ2-2; D not resolved. CDR3 length: 12 residues. Germline V gives CDR1 MNHNS, CDR2 SASEGT. Trimming cost V 7 bases and J 7 bases, with 10 bases left between them. This CDR3 reads CASIQEFGELFF. The CDR3 DNA sequence: TGTGCCAGCATCCAGGAGTTCGGGGAGCTGTTTTTT.

This clone was seen many times. The V and J genes are TRBV7-8 and TRBJ1-4; D uncertain. Trimming stripped 5 bases from V and 8 bases from J, with 18 bases between. Germline CDR1 SGHVS, CDR2 FQNEAQ. The CDR3 runs 15 residues. The CDR3 sequence is CASSPRHLLGEKLFF. CDR3 DNA: TGTGCCAGCAGCCCGAGGCACCTCCTGGGCGAAAAACTGTTTTTT. The whole variable domain, remainder taken from reference TRBV7-8 and TRBJ1-4, is GAGVSQSPRYKVAKRGQDVALRCDPISGHVSLFWYQQALGQGPEFLTYFQNEAQLDKSGLPSDRFFAERPEGSVSTLKIQRTQQEDSAVYLCASSPRHLLGEKLFFGSGTQLSVL.

The chain links TRBV6-1 to TRBJ2-7, with 9 bases identical to TRBD2. The V gene end was trimmed by 6 bases and the J gene end by 5 bases; junction bases not matched to a gene: 8. CDR1 MNHNS and CDR2 SASEGT come from the germline V gene. CDR3 size: 14 residues. The CDR3 loop reads CASRGLAGPNEQYF. DNA of the CDR3: TGTGCCAGCAGAGGCCTAGCGGGACCGAACGAGCAGTACTTC.

This clone came up many times. The rearrangement links TRBV3-1 to TRBJ2-1; 12 bases line up with TRBD2. The CDR3 length is 17 residues. CDR1 LGHDT and CDR2 YNNKEL come from the germline V gene (reference sequence). Trimming at V came to 3 bases and at J to 4 bases, leaving 7 bases not matched to a gene. The CDR3 coding sequence is TGTGCCAGCAGCCACTCCCTAGCGGGGGGGGGTTACAATGAGCAGTTCTTC. This translates into CASSHSLAGGGYNEQFF.